This T cell receptor (beta chain) was retrieved from a study of blood T cell repertoires in COVID-19 (dated by TCRdb to 2020 to 2021). For the wider study: Samples from collaborators originated in the United States, Italy and Spain and spanned both the acute and convalescent phases of COVID-19. The material from the prospective study consisted of cDNA or gDNA derived from T cells, B-cell-depleted T cells, or PBMCs. The dataset comprised deeply sampled blood TCRbeta repertoires from subjects exposed to, actively infected with, or recovered from COVID-19. The repertoires were made available in a free public database intended to serve as a resource for research on the immune response to SARS-CoV-2. The samples were drawn from two sources: the first 160 participants of the ongoing ImmuneRACE study, and over 950 subjects contributed by 6 global collaborators. A de-identified subject ID, COVID-19 status, age in years and sex were almost always included in the sample metadata. Where available, HLA class I and class II types were obtained from metadata supplied by the sample provider rather than from assay-based typing.

Points the paper makes about the study in general: The amount of clinical and demographic metadata varied by source and participant and was provided uncurated.

Turning to this clone: What this receptor recognizes is not known. No quality values exist for individual bases; no much larger clone is one base distant.

Participants in the prospective study were enrolled through a virtual design, were aged roughly 18 to 100 years, and lived in approximately 25 United States geographic areas. In the prospective study, participants were assigned to cohorts based on the clinical history participants reported in a screening survey and a study questionnaire. For ImmuneRACE Cohort 3, a participant was defined as recovered based on two consecutive negative NP/OP PCR tests, clearance by a healthcare professional, or resolution of symptoms. Each participant in the prospective study had whole blood, serum and a nasopharyngeal or oropharyngeal swab collected by mobile phlebotomists. Prospective study participants could optionally give additional blood draws and questionnaires over an approximately two-month period. Before DNA extraction, prospective study blood samples were shipped either frozen or at room temperature. TCRbeta CDR3 regions were amplified from genomic DNA by means of the immunoSEQ Assay, a bias-controlled multiplex PCR. The authors processed their data as follows. The number of nucleated cells in each sample was estimated from the amplification of reference gene primers within the assay. To quantify the absolute abundance of each unique TCRbeta CDR3 rearrangement, sequence reads were collapsed and filtered. For each sample, productive Simpson clonality was calculated as the square root of Simpson's diversity index across productive rearrangements. TCRdb re-hosts the immuneACCESS table, in-frame sequences only. Its copies lack some clones; in the studies checked, an unresolved V gene accounts for under half of them, and the cause for the rest is not known. D and trimming come from the DNA, and the V and J calls and clone size come from that table. The sample table lists roughly 500,000 clones, roughly 90% of them with a count of one. In total, the top ten clones hold less than 2% of the sample.

The source of this sequence is a woman in her 40s who had recovered from COVID-19. The sequenced material came from PBMCs or T cells enriched from blood (not recorded which).

The sequence in DNA is TGCAGCGTTGAGGCCCCCGATGAGCAGTTCTTC. Its translation reads: CSVEAPDEQFF. The chain is made from TRBV29-1 and TRBJ2-1; confidence is insufficient to name the D gene. CDR3 length: 11 amino acids, cysteine to phenylalanine. The DNA shown is the 33-base CDR3, in frame from base 1. The germline V gene sets CDR1 to SQVTM and CDR2 to ANQGSEA. Deletion took 3 bases off V and 8 bases off J, with a span of 8 bases between the germline ends.